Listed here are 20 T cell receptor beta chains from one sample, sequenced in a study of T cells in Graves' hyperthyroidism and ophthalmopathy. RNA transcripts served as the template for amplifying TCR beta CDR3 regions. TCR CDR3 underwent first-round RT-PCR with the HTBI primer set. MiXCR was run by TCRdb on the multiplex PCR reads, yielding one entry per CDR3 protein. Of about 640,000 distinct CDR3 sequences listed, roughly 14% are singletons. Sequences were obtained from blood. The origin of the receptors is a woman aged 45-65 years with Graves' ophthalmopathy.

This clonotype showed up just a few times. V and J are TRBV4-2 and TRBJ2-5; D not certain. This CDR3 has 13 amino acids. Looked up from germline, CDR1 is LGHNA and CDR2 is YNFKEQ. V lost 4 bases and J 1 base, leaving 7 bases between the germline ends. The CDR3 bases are TGTGCCAGCAGCCCAGACACCCAAGAGACCCAGTACTTC. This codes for CASSPDTQETQYF.

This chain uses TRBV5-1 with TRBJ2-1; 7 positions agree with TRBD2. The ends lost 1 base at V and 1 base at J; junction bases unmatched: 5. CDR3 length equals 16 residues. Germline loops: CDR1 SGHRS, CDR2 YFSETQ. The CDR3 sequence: CASSLMTSRSYNEQFF. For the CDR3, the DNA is TGCGCCAGCAGCTTGATGACTAGCCGATCCTACAATGAGCAGTTCTTC.

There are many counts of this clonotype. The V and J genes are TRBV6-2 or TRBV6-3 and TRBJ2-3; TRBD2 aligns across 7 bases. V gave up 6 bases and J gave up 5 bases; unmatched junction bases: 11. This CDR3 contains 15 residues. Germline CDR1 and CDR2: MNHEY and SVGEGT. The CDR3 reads CASRLNGGRGDTQYF. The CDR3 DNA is TGTGCCAGCAGACTAAACGGCGGGAGAGGAGATACGCAGTATTTT.

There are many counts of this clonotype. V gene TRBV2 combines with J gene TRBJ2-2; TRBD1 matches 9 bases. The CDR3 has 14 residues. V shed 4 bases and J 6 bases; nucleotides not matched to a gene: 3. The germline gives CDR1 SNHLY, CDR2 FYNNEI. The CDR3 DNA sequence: TGTGCCAGCAGTGGCTACAGGGGGCCCGGGGAGCTGTTTTTT. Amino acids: CASSGYRGPGELFF.

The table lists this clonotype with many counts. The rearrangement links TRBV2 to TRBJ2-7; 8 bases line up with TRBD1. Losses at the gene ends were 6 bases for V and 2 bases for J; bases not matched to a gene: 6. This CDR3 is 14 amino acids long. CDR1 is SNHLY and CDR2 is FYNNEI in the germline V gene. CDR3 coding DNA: TGTGCCAGCAGCGCCGGGACAGGACCCTACGAGCAGTACTTC. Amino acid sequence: CASSAGTGPYEQYF.

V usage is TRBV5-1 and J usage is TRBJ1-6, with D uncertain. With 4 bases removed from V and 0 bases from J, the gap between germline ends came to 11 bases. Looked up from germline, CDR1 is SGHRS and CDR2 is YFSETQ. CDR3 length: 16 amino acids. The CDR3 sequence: CASSLTESSYNSPLHF. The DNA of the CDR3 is TGCGCCAGCAGCCTAACAGAAAGCTCCTATAATTCACCCCTCCACTTT.

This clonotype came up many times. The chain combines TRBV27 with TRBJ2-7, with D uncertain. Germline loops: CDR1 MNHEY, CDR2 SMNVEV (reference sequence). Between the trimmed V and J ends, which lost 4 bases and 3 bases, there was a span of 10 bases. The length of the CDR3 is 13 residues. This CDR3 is CASSYGIRYEQYF. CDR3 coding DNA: TGTGCCAGCAGTTATGGCATTCGCTACGAGCAGTACTTC.

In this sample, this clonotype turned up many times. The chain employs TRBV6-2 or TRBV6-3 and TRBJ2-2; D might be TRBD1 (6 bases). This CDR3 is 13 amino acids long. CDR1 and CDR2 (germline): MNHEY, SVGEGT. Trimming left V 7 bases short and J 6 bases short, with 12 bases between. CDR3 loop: CASKLSGAGELFF. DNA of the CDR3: TGTGCCAGCAAGCTTTCAGGGGCCGGGGAGCTGTTTTTT.

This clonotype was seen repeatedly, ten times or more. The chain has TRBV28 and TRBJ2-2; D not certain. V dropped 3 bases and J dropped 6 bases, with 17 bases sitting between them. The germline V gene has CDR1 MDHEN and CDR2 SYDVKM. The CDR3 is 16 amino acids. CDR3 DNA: TGTGCCAGCAGTTTTTTAATCAATACGCGAGCCGGGGAGCTGTTTTTT. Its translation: CASSFLINTRAGELFF.

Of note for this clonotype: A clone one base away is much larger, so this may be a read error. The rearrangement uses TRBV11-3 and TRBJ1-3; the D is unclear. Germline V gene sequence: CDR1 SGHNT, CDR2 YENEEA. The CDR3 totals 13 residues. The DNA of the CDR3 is TGTGTCAGCACCTACCCAGGCGGAAACACCATATATTTT. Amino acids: CVSTYPGGNTIYF.

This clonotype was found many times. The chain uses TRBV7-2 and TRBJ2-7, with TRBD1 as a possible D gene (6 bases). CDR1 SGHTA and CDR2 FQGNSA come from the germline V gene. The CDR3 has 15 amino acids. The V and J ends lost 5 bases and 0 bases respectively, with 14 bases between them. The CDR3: CASSPRRGSSYEQYF. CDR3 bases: TGTGCCAGCAGCCCTAGAAGGGGGAGCTCCTACGAGCAGTACTTC.

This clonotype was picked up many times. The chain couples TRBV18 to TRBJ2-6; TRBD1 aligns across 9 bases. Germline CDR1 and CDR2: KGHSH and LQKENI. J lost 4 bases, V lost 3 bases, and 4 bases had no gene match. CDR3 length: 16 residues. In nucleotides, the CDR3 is TGTGCCAGCTCACCCGGGACAGGGCCAGGGGCCAACGTCCTGACTTTC. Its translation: CASSPGTGPGANVLTF.

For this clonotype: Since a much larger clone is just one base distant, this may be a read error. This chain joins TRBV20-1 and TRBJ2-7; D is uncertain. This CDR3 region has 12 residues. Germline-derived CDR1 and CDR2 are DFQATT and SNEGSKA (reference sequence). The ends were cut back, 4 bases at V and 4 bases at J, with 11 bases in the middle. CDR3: CSAKTPLYEQYF. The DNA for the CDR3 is TGCAGTGCTAAGACACCATTATACGAGCAGTACTTC.

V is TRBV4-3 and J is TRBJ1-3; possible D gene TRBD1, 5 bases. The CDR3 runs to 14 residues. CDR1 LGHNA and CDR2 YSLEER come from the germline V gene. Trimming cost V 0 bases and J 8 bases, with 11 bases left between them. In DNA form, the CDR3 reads TGCGCCAGCAGCCAAGATAGCAGGGTGGACACCATATATTTT. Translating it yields CASSQDSRVDTIYF.

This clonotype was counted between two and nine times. CDR3 protein: CSAARDSNYEKLFF. DNA of the CDR3: TGCAGTGCTGCCCGGGACAGTAATTATGAAAAACTGTTTTTT. The genes are TRBV20-1 and TRBJ1-4; 7 positions agree with TRBD1. The CDR3 runs to 14 residues. The germline gives CDR1 DFQATT, CDR2 SNEGSKA (reference sequence). The V segment lost 5 bases and the J segment 6 bases; nucleotides outside the gene matches: 9.

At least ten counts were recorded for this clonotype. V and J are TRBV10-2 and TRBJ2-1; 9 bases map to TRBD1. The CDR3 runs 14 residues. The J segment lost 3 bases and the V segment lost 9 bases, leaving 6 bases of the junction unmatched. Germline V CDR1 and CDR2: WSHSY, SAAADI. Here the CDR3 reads CASTDRGFYNEQFF. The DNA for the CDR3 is TGCGCCAGTACAGACAGGGGGTTCTACAATGAGCAGTTCTTC.

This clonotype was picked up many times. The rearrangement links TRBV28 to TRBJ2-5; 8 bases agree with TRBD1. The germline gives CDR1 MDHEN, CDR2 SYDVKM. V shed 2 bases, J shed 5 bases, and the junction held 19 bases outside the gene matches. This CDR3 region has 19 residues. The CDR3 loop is CASSLGNRVLDRESETQYF. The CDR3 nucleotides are TGTGCCAGCAGTTTAGGAAATAGGGTACTGGACAGGGAATCGGAGACCCAGTACTTC.

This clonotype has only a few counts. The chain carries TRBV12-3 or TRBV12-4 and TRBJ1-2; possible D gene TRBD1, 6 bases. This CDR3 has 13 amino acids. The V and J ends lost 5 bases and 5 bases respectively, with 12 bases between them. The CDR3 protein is CASSVDSYYGYTF. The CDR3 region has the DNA TGTGCCAGCAGTGTGGACAGTTATTATGGCTACACCTTC.

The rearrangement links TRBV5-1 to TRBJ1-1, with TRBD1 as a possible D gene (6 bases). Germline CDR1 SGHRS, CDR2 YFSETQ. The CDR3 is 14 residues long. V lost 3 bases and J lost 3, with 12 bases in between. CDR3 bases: TGCGCCAGCAGCTGGGATCCAGGGGACACTGAAGCTTTCTTT. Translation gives CASSWDPGDTEAFF.

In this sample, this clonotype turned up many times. CDR3 sequence: CASSTWGAGVADTQYF. DNA for the CDR3: TGTGCCAGCTCGACCTGGGGAGCGGGAGTGGCAGATACGCAGTATTTT. J is TRBJ2-3 and V is TRBV18; TRBD2 matches at 8 bases. J was trimmed by 4 bases and V by 6 bases; bases with no gene match: 12. The CDR3 covers 16 residues. CDR1 and CDR2 (germline): KGHSH, LQKENI. Supplemented by reference TRBV18 and TRBJ2-3, the full variable domain reads NAGVMQNPRHLVRRRGQEARLRCSPMKGHSHVYWYRQLPEEGLKFMVYLQKENIIDESGMPKERFSAEFPKEGPSILRIQQVVRGDSAAYFCASSTWGAGVADTQYFGPGTRLTVL.